Described below is a single T cell receptor (beta chain) sequence and its context. The antigen it binds to is not known. Base qualities were left out, and no much larger clone turns up one base away. The cohort was made up of about 670 healthy bone marrow donors. At the time of sampling, all cohort members were nominally healthy, though unrecorded immune exposures were likely present. The donor tested CMV seronegative, placing the donor among the roughly 350 seronegative members of the cohort. A peripheral blood sample was provided by each donor, and peripheral blood mononuclear cells were used for TCR beta sequencing. The Qiagen DNeasy Blood Extraction Kit was used to extract genomic DNA from the blood cell samples. Libraries came from the immunoSEQ multiplex PCR assay. For the multiplex PCR, a mixture combining 60 forward primers for TCR Vbeta segments and 13 reverse primers for TCR Jbeta segments was used. Amplification of the CDR3 region of rearranged TCR beta genes was performed with a multiplex PCR assay on genomic DNA. The Illumina HiSeq System was used to sequence the amplified TCR beta libraries as 87-base-pair reads. Concerning the study's data processing: In a later analysis, tens of millions of unique TCR beta chains were counted across the 690 or so repertoires, and some 10 million of these chains were shared by at least two donors. Raw reads were error-corrected and collapsed into unique sequences by a nearest-neighbor algorithm in which closely related sequences were merged to remove PCR and sequencing errors. To assign V, D and J gene segments, CDR3 sequences were aligned to IMGT reference sequences. Each retained sequence needed at least a six-nucleotide match to both a V gene segment and a J gene segment. A rearrangement counted as productive if the CDR3 had no stop codons and remained in frame with V and J, and every other rearrangement counted as non-productive. CDR3 was defined by IMGT convention, running from the second conserved V-encoded cysteine to the conserved J-encoded phenylalanine. The earlier analysis of 587 of the donors excluded sequences that lacked an unambiguous match to a single V gene segment. An earlier analysis of several hundred of the donors called V segments functional above 56.7% productive rearrangements and segregating when the between-donor standard deviation exceeded 5%. A statistical classification framework was built to diagnose cytomegalovirus status from the catalog of TCR beta chain sequences. V and J gene assignment, in a later analysis, came from comparing TCR nucleotide sequences with IMGT/GENE-DB human TR gene sequences. In a later analysis, CDR3 sequences and most-parsimonious VDJ recombination scenarios were assigned using the TCRdist pipeline. In a later analysis, every TCR beta chain was defined by the combination of its CDR3 amino acid sequence and its V-gene family, and reads without a unique V-gene family were dropped. A later analysis removed roughly 590 highly shared, low-generation-probability nucleotide sequences to deal with suspected cross-contamination and a sequencing artifact. In a later analysis, a clonal expansion index was calculated for each public chain from normalized within-repertoire ranks of inferred template counts. In a later analysis, generation probabilities were computed using a VDJ recombination model fitted to out-of-frame rearrangements, and the results were checked against IGoR. Hypergeometric tests were used in a later analysis to score TCR-TCR, TCR-HLA and TCR-CMV co-occurrence, with a repertoire-size bias correction applied to the TCR pairs. A later analysis estimated false discovery rates by permuting HLA or CMV assignments 20 times. In a later analysis, co-occurring TCRs were grouped with DBSCAN, and TCRdist sequence similarity was added when clustering was performed within HLA-allele-positive subsets. Co-occurrence clustering excluded repertoires with fewer than 30,000 or more than 120,000 public chains, plus five with anomalous nucleotide sharing. This immuneACCESS table, as held by TCRdb, lists in-frame sequences with V and J called but not all clones. Of the missing ones, under half trace to an unresolved V gene in checked studies; the others have no known cause. Clone size and the V and J calls come from that table; the DNA yielded D and trimming. This sample gives about 200,000 clones in total; around 80% of them show up just once. The ten largest clones take up less than 2% of the sample.

This specimen comes from a study of cytomegalovirus exposure and HLA in healthy donors (dated by TCRdb to about 2017). In the study overall: According to an earlier analysis of 550 to 750 of the donors, about 179 million T cells yielded 117 million unique TCR beta sequences and 276 Gb of sequence data. The study aimed to test whether signatures of past pathogen exposure could be identified by cataloging public T cell receptors. Alongside the repertoire data, information on donor age, sex, ethnicity and CMV serostatus was compiled. An early release that covered more than 550 HLA-typed donors contained approximately 300 gigabases of sequencing data and 70 million to 100 million unique TCR sequences. The study used immunosequencing to profile the T cell repertoires of several hundred subjects and linked those repertoires to cytomegalovirus serostatus. Rather than drawing on any new phenotypic data, the later analysis identified candidate immune exposures from TCR beta sequences and the way those sequences occurred across donors. A later genetic analysis took genome-wide SNP genotypes for about three fifths of the 666 donors and used that subset as a discovery cohort. The study combined high-throughput TCR immunosequencing, statistical association of individual TCRs with disease status, and machine learning to predict cytomegalovirus infection status. All discovery cohort repertoires had been generated on a single sequencing platform. To decide whether each TCR beta V gene segment behaved as functional or pseudogenic, an earlier analysis of several hundred of the donors relied on high-throughput TCR beta sequencing. HLA typing included class I and class II loci at four-digit resolution. In a later analysis, previously published TCR beta repertoires from fewer than 750 donors were re-analyzed and high-resolution HLA genotyping was added so that TCR occurrence patterns could be studied. About five DR-DQ haplotypes were handled as single units for association and clustering because linkage in the cohort was strong. Among 300 to 450 genotyped donors of the cohort, an average of approximately 240,000 unique TCR beta nucleotide sequences were sequenced per donor, roughly 20% of them non-productive. A separate validation cohort of 100 to 150 different subjects was used in addition to the approximately 610-subject first cohort. Of the roughly 400 genotyped donors, approximately 82% fell in the genetic ancestry cluster associated with self-reported Caucasian donors. The number of donors typed differed by locus, with about 629-630 for A, B, C, DRB1 and DQB1, roughly 520 for DQA1, approximately 580 for DPA1, and 450 to 480 for DPB1.

Beyond this particular receptor, the publication reports: Cytomegalovirus status was reported to be diagnosed by the classifier with high specificity and sensitivity in both the original and validation cohorts. The earlier analysis of about 600 of the donors excluded some 15 rarely observed V segments, including chromosome 9 orphons, because counts were too low. The study gave a list of about 170 TCR beta chains associated with cytomegalovirus. In a later analysis, some 18,000 TCR beta sequences were associated with specific HLA alleles at a false discovery rate of 0.05. A later analysis found that TCR association rates varied across HLA loci, with DRB1 alleles showing the most associated TCRs and HLA-C alleles the fewest. A later analysis found that HLA-associated TCR beta chains were more clonally expanded and had lower generation probabilities than equally common non-associated chains. The presence/absence analyses assumed that sequencing depth was roughly uniform across donors, and that assumption may not be true. A few of the identified cytomegalovirus-associated TCR beta chains were confirmed in vitro to be specific for cytomegalovirus antigens. A cluster of highly shared sequence variants was judged likely to represent a technical artifact of the sequencing pipeline. For the cohort, immune exposure information was limited to CMV serostatus. Across donors, most TCR sequences were observed very rarely, whereas some public TCRs were present in many individuals. Some IMGT-functional V segments, including TRBV6-2 and TRBV6-3, could not be distinguished by the 87-base-pair reads and were therefore excluded. Only TCR beta chains were sequenced in this cohort, and the absence of alpha or paired-chain data limited detectable features. A later analysis reported that several top co-occurrence clusters appeared linked to parvovirus B19, influenza, CMV and Epstein-Barr virus. An earlier analysis of around 500 of the donors showed that most TCR beta V segments appeared in productive rearrangements either about 87% or about 30% of the time, which broadly matched IMGT annotations. A later genetic analysis associated a missense DCLRE1C variant with V-gene and J-gene trimming of TCR beta chains, and an independent cohort replicated the association. A later genetic analysis reported fewer N-insertions in productive TCRs among donors in an Asian-associated ancestry cluster than the roughly 670-donor mean. When HLA alleles, especially DR and DQ, strongly co-occurred, TCR associations were difficult to assign to individual alleles. According to the authors, the approach could potentially be generalized to other disease states and immunological phenotypes. A further reported finding was that TCR beta sequences accurately predicted the HLA-A and HLA-B alleles for most subjects in the first cohort. A later analysis found that most CMV-associated TCR beta chains appeared HLA-restricted, with HLA associations seemingly driven largely by CMV exposure. Because some donors lacked HLA typing at each locus, the association tests relied only on the typed subset. Correlated functional status among segregating V segments might reflect linkage disequilibrium, but an unknown experimental factor could not be ruled out.

Taken from cysteine to phenylalanine, the CDR3 has 15 residues. Just CDR3 DNA is preserved here, 45 bases in frame from base 1. V is shortened by 4 bases, J by 3 bases, and the region joining them spans 16 bases. CDR1 and CDR2, per the germline V gene (reference sequence), are SGHNT and YYREEE. This TCR came from a man aged 25-45 years in good health and CMV-seronegative. Recombination connected TRBV5-4 to TRBJ1-1, with the D segment identity uncertain. The sample taken for sequencing was PBMCs. CDR3 region: CASSGRGGWDTEAFF. The nucleotides are TGTGCCAGCAGCGGTCGAGGAGGGTGGGACACTGAAGCTTTCTTT.